One T cell receptor (beta chain) is described in this entry. Its antigen remains unknown. TCRdb itself ran the reads through MiXCR, one entry per CDR3 protein. The table records approximately 590,000 distinct CDR3 sequences, roughly 43% of them present only once. The sample comes from a study of T cell repertoires in cytomegalovirus infection. Study context: Public TCR beta signature analysis indicated the presence of both CMV infection and matching HLA type.

Deletions cut 0 bases from V and 10 bases from J, with 10 bases between. Germline V lookup: CDR1 LNHNV, CDR2 YYDKDF (reference sequence). There are 13 residues in the CDR3. Whole-study results and caveats: Cumulative public TCR beta family frequency identified CMV carriers with the relevant HLA. The ex vivo response was dominated by HLA-C-restricted CMV-specific TCR beta clonotypes.

This sample comprised cultured PBMCs, obtained from culture after CMV antigen stimulation. The sequence came from a human donor in good health (CMV status not recorded). Some clones in this sample may be carry-over from other donors' samples. The rearrangement joins TRBV15 to TRBJ2-1; D might be TRBD2 (6 bases). The CDR3 region has the DNA TGTGCCACCAGCAGAGATTGGAGGGGCGAGCAGTTCTTC. Translation: CATSRDWRGEQFF.